This T cell receptor (beta chain) was observed in a study of CD8 T cells in Susac syndrome. With random hexamers, about 0.5 to 1 ug RNA was reverse transcribed. The authors amplified TCR beta CDR3 across 54 Vbeta and 13 Jbeta using immunoSEQ multiplex PCR. TCRdb processed the immunoSEQ multiplex PCR reads anew with MiXCR; each CDR3 protein has one entry. The profile covers about 150,000 distinct CDR3 sequences, with about 95% appearing a single time and 0.16% taken by the ten largest. This CDR3 is 13 amino acids long. Trimming shortened V by 2 bases and J by 4 bases, and 6 bases separated the two germline ends. Germline lookup yields CDR1 MNHEY and CDR2 SVGAGI.

The TCR comes from a human donor with Susac syndrome. This chain connects TRBV6-5 to TRBJ1-5, with D hard to call. Input material: CD4+ T cells from PBMCs. CDR3 sequence (DNA): TGTGCCAGCAGTTACGGAGGTAATCAGCCCCAGCATTTT. Encoded protein: CASSYGGNQPQHF.